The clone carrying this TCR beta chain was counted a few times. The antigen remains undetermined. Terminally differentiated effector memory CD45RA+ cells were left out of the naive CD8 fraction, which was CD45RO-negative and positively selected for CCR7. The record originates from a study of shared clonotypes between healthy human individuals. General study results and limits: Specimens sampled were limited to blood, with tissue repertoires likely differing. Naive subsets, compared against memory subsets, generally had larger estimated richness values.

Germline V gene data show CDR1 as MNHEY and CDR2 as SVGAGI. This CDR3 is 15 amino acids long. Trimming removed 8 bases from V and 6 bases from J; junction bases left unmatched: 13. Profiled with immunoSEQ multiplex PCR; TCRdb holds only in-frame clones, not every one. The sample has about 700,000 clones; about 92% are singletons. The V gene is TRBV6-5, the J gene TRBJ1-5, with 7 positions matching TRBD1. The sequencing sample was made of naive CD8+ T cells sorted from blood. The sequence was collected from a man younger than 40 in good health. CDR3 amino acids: CASSTGEFGGQPQHF. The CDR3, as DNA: TGTGCCAGCTCAACAGGGGAGTTTGGGGGTCAGCCCCAGCATTTT.